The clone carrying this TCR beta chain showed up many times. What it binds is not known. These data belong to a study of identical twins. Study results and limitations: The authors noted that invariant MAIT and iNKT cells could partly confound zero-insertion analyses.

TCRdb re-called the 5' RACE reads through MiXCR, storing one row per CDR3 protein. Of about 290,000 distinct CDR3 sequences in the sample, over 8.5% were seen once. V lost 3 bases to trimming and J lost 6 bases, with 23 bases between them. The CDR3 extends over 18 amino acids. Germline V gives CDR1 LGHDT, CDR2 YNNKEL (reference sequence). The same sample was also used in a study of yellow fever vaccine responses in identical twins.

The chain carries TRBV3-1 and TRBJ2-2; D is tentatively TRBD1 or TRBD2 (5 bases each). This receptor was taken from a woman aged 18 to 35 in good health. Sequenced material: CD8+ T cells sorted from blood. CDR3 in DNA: TGTGCCAGCAGCCACACCACCTTGGGGGTCATCTACGCCGGGGAGCTGTTTTTT. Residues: CASSHTTLGVIYAGELFF.